The 2 T cell receptor beta chains below all came from one sample that was sequenced in a study of T cell responses to AZD1222 COVID-19 vaccine. Repertoires were generated with immunoSEQ multiplex PCR, while TCRdb's copy carries only in-frame clones and drops some. The data contain 75,000 to 85,000 clones, 70% to 80% of them singletons. The specimen comprised peripheral blood, sampled 28 days after the second dose of the MenACWY control vaccine. All receptors come from an adult who received the MenACWY meningococcal vaccine as a control.

The chain joins TRBV30 to TRBJ2-7, with no clear D. Germline assignment: CDR1 GTSNPN and CDR2 SVGIG (reference sequence). The germline V and J ends were trimmed by 7 bases and 3 bases, with 7 bases remaining between them. CDR3 length: 10 amino acids. CDR3 coding DNA: TGTGCCTTGGGTCTCTACGAGCAGTACTTC. Protein product: CALGLYEQYF.

The chain recombines TRBV5-3 with TRBJ2-2; 13 bases agree with TRBD2. TRBV5-3 is known as an ORF, though its function is uncertain. The CDR3 loop spans 20 amino acids. The junction had 10 bases not matched to a gene; V was cut back by 2 bases and J by 0 bases. CDR3 protein: CARSLCPTSGGSPNTGELFF. The CDR3 DNA is TGTGCCAGAAGCTTATGTCCGACTAGCGGGGGGTCCCCGAACACCGGGGAGCTGTTTTTT.